Each of the 21 T cell receptor beta chains below was sequenced from the same sample in a study of vaccination effects on CD4 cells after COVID-19. These TCRs are of unknown antigen specificity. Following a roughly 9-day culture, CD4+ T cells were purified. Method: immunoSEQ multiplex PCR; TCRdb's copy keeps in-frame clones and lacks some. The sample contains around 46,000 clones, approximately 61% of which appear only once. Material: CD4+ T cells from PBMCs cultured without peptide, obtained before COVID-19 vaccination. These receptors all stem from a human donor who received a COVID-19 vaccine.

This chain joins TRBV5-8 and TRBJ1-5; tentative D call: TRBD1 (6 bases). The CDR3 length is 19 residues. Germline V lookup: CDR1 SGHTS, CDR2 YDEGEE. With 2 bases removed from V and 1 base from J, the gap between germline ends came to 22 bases. CDR3 residues: CASSFGEDRLPLSNQPQHF. The CDR3 nucleotides read TGTGCCAGCAGCTTTGGCGAAGACAGGCTACCTTTGAGCAATCAGCCCCAGCATTTT.

This clone was seen only a few times. CDR3 in DNA: TGTGCCAGCAGCGTAGAAGACACTGAAGCTTTCTTT. Translation: CASSVEDTEAFF. The chain carries TRBV9 and TRBJ1-1; D not resolved. CDR1 SGDLS and CDR2 YYNGEE come from the germline V gene. V lost 0 bases to trimming and J lost 3 bases, with 3 bases between them. The CDR3 is made up of 12 amino acids.

This clone was seen a handful of times. The V call is TRBV5-6, the J call TRBJ2-5; D is unresolved. CDR3 length: 13 residues. Germline assignment: CDR1 SGHDT and CDR2 YYEEEE. Trimming removed 4 bases at V and 4 bases at J, with 11 bases between. The CDR3 loop reads CASSLRTGETQYF. The CDR3 DNA is TGTGCCAGCAGCCTTCGGACGGGAGAGACCCAGTACTTC.

This chain connects TRBV4-3 to TRBJ2-1; 7 bases are shared with TRBD2. Germline V CDR1 and CDR2: LGHNA, YSLEER. The CDR3 length is 17 residues. V was clipped by 0 bases and J by 9 bases; unmatched bases: 14. The CDR3, as DNA: TGCGCCAGCAGCCAAGACCTATGGCGGGGGAACACCGGTGAGCAGTTCTTC. Translated, it gives CASSQDLWRGNTGEQFF.

The V call is TRBV5-1, the J call TRBJ2-4; D perhaps matches TRBD1 (6 bases). The CDR3 spans 17 residues. From germline, CDR1 is SGHRS and CDR2 YFSETQ. Trimming cost V 2 bases and J 0 bases, with 15 bases left between them. The CDR3 region is CASSLGGPQLAKNIQYF. CDR3 bases: TGCGCCAGCAGCTTAGGGGGACCGCAACTAGCCAAAAACATTCAGTACTTC.

The V and J genes are TRBV6-4 and TRBJ2-3; 7 bases are shared with TRBD1. Germline loops: CDR1 MRHNA, CDR2 SNTAGT. The CDR3 covers 18 residues. The J segment lost 8 bases and the V segment lost 0 bases, leaving 17 bases of the junction unmatched. CDR3 nucleotide sequence: TGTGCCAGCAGTGACTCGGCTTTTATGGCAGGGGGTCGAGGTACGCAGTATTTT. Translation: CASSDSAFMAGGRGTQYF.

This sequence joins TRBV30 and TRBJ1-2; possible D gene TRBD1, 6 bases. CDR1 is GTSNPN and CDR2 is SVGIG in the germline V gene (reference sequence). The V end lost 1 base, the J end lost 4 bases, and 13 bases lay between the germline ends. CDR3 size: 14 residues. The CDR3 coding sequence is TGTGCCTGGAGTGCAGACAGGCTGCCCTATGGCTACACCTTC. The encoded protein is CAWSADRLPYGYTF.

The J gene is TRBJ2-6, the V gene TRBV30; no definite D call. Germline CDR1 and CDR2: GTSNPN and SVGIG (reference sequence). V lost 0 bases and J 1 base, leaving 7 bases between the germline ends. This CDR3 is built from 15 residues. CDR3 region: CAWSVGWSGANVLTF. The CDR3 nucleotides read TGTGCCTGGAGTGTAGGGTGGTCTGGGGCCAACGTCCTGACTTTC. Complete variable domain (other parts from reference TRBV30 and TRBJ2-6): SQTIHQWPATLVQPVGSPLSLECTVEGTSNPNLYWYRQAAGRGLQLLFYSVGIGQISSEVPQNLSASRPQDRQFILSSKKLLLSDSGFYLCAWSVGWSGANVLTFGAGSRLTVL.

This chain links TRBV28 with TRBJ1-1; 8 bases fit TRBD1. The CDR3 loop spans 14 amino acids. The ends lost 1 base at V and 5 bases at J; junction bases unmatched: 3. CDR1 is MDHEN, CDR2 SYDVKM, per germline. CDR3 sequence: CASSLSTGVTEAFF. In DNA form, the CDR3 reads TGTGCCAGCAGTTTATCGACAGGGGTGACTGAAGCTTTCTTT.

The chain has TRBV5-8 and TRBJ2-7; D ambiguous. This CDR3 region has 12 residues. Trimming took off 2 bases at V and 4 bases at J, with 7 bases between the two ends. Germline V gene lookup returns CDR1 SGHTS and CDR2 YDEGEE. The CDR3 loop is CASSLTDYEQYF. Written as DNA, the CDR3 is TGTGCCAGCAGCTTAACGGATTACGAGCAGTACTTC.

The rearrangement links TRBV7-2 to TRBJ2-3, with TRBD2 matching 11 bases. The ends lost 5 bases at V and 10 bases at J; junction bases unmatched: 8. Germline CDR1 and CDR2: SGHTA and FQGNSA. The length of the CDR3 is 14 residues. The CDR3 sequence: CASSRGLAEVAQYF. CDR3 in DNA: TGTGCCAGCAGCCGGGGACTAGCGGAGGTGGCGCAGTATTTT.

The V and J genes are TRBV27 and TRBJ2-7; 14 bases align to TRBD2. The CDR3 contains 18 residues. The germline CDR1 and CDR2 sequences are MNHEY and SMNVEV (reference sequence). The V and J ends lost 5 bases and 1 base, in that order; junction bases with no gene match: 10. CDR3 sequence (DNA): TGTGCCAGCAGTGTTAGACTAGCGGGAGGGCGGGAGTCCTACGAGCAGTACTTC. Its translation: CASSVRLAGGRESYEQYF.

The chain has TRBV2 and TRBJ2-7; 10 bases are shared with TRBD2. The CDR3 totals 15 residues. Trimming at V came to 10 bases and at J to 10 bases, leaving 19 bases not matched to a gene. The V gene's germline CDR1 is SNHLY and CDR2 FYNNEI. CDR3 residues: CAKHPRGAGGAQQYF. The CDR3 DNA reads TGTGCCAAACACCCACGGGGAGCGGGGGGGGCACAACAGTACTTC.

The chain couples TRBV29-1 to TRBJ2-1, with D perhaps matching TRBD1 or TRBD2 (5 bases each). Trimming took off 4 bases at V and 8 bases at J, with 18 bases between the two ends. The V gene's germline CDR1 is SQVTM and CDR2 ANQGSEA. The CDR3 is 14 amino acids. CDR3 sequence (DNA): TGCAGCGTTGCTACTAGGGAAAGGGGATATGAGCAGTTCTTC. It yields the protein CSVATRERGYEQFF.

The rearrangement uses TRBV7-9 and TRBJ2-7, with D uncertain. The CDR3 is 14 amino acids. V was shortened by 1 base and J by 2 bases, with 9 bases between the two germline ends. CDR1 SEHNR and CDR2 FQNEAQ come from the germline V gene (reference sequence). CDR3 loop: CASSLGTPPYEQYF. The CDR3 DNA reads TGTGCCAGCAGCTTAGGAACTCCTCCCTACGAGCAGTACTTC. Combining the CDR3 with reference TRBV7-9 and TRBJ2-7 gives the whole variable domain DTGVSQNPRHKITKRGQNVTFRCDPISEHNRLYWYRQTLGQGPEFLTYFQNEAQLEKSRLLSDRFSAERPKGSFSTLEIQRTEQGDSAMYLCASSLGTPPYEQYFGPGTRLTVT.

The gene calls are TRBV6-2 or TRBV6-3 and TRBJ2-5; 10 nucleotides align to TRBD2. With 2 bases clipped from V and 3 bases from J, the junction kept 9 bases outside the gene matches. Germline V lookup: CDR1 MNHEY, CDR2 SVGEGT. The CDR3 is 17 residues long. DNA of the CDR3: TGTGCCAGCAGTTACATCGAGGGACTAGCGAACGAAGAGACCCAGTACTTC. The encoded protein is CASSYIEGLANEETQYF.

This clone was found a few times. The V call is TRBV15, the J call TRBJ1-1, with 7 bases that match TRBD1. Germline values: CDR1 LNHNV, CDR2 YYDKDF (reference sequence). Unmatched junction bases numbered 8, after V lost 3 bases and J lost 1 base. This CDR3 region has 16 residues. The CDR3 DNA is TGTGCCACCAGCAGTTCCAGGGGGGCATCGAACACTGAAGCTTTCTTT. Its protein product is CATSSSRGASNTEAFF.

V gene TRBV6-5 combines with J gene TRBJ1-3; no reliable D call. Germline lookup yields CDR1 MNHEY and CDR2 SVGAGI. Trimming took 2 bases from V and 4 from J, leaving 9 bases between them. CDR3 length equals 14 residues. The CDR3 sequence is CASSYRDYGNTIYF. CDR3 DNA sequence: TGTGCCAGCAGTTACAGGGATTACGGAAACACCATATATTTT.

The rearrangement uses TRBV4-2 and TRBJ2-1, with 8 bases aligning to TRBD1. The germline V gene encodes CDR1 LGHNA and CDR2 YNFKEQ. The CDR3 length is 14 residues. J was trimmed by 5 bases and V by 5 bases; bases with no gene match: 5. As DNA, the CDR3 is TGTGCCAGCAGCGAGCAGGGGGCCCACAATGAGCAGTTCTTC. Amino acid sequence: CASSEQGAHNEQFF.

This clone turned up a few times. The V gene is TRBV7-9, the J gene TRBJ2-7; perhaps TRBD2 as D (7 bases). Germline-derived CDR1 and CDR2 are SEHNR and FQNEAQ (reference sequence). V gave up 3 bases and J gave up 2 bases, with 14 bases separating them. CDR3 length: 15 amino acids. CDR3 nucleotide sequence: TGTGCCAGCAGCTTTGGGGAGGGGGGGACCTACGAGCAGTACTTC. Its translation is CASSFGEGGTYEQYF.

The rearrangement links TRBV19 to TRBJ2-5; TRBD1 matches 9 bases. Per germline, CDR1 LNHDA and CDR2 SQIVND (reference sequence). The ends lost 6 bases at V and 4 bases at J; junction bases unmatched: 9. This CDR3 comprises 15 residues. CDR3 loop: CASSLQPGQGETQYF. The CDR3 DNA is TGTGCCAGTAGCCTCCAACCGGGACAGGGAGAGACCCAGTACTTC.